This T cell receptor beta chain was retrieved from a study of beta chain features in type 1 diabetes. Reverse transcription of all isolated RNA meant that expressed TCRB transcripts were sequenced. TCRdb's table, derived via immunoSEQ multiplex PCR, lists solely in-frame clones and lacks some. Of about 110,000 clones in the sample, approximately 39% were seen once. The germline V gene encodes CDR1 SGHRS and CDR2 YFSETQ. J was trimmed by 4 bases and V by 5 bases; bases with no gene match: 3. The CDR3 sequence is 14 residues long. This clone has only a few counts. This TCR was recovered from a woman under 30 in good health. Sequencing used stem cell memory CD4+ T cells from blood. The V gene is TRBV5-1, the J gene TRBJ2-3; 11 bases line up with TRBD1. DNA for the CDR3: TGCGCCAGCAGAGGACAGGGGGCCTCAGATACGCAGTATTTT. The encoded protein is CASRGQGASDTQYF.